Following are 31 T cell receptor beta chains from one sample sequenced in a study of T cell responses to AZD1222 COVID-19 vaccine. Method: immunoSEQ multiplex PCR; TCRdb's copy keeps in-frame clones and lacks some. Among tens of thousands of clones listed, about 81% were seen once. The sample in question was peripheral blood, obtained 28 days after the second AZD1222 dose. These receptors came from an adult who received the AZD1222 COVID-19 vaccine.

The CDR3 coding sequence is TGCGCCAGCAGCCAAGATGTGGGATGGGGAGGCTACACCTTC. This translates into CASSQDVGWGGYTF. The J gene is TRBJ1-2, the V gene TRBV4-1; no firm D call. CDR1 MGHRA and CDR2 YSYEKL come from the germline V gene. This CDR3 has 14 amino acids. The V end was cut by 0 bases, the J end by 8 bases, with 13 bases between.

V is TRBV27 and J is TRBJ2-7, with 7 nucleotides matching TRBD2. The junction had 11 bases not matched to a gene; V was cut back by 0 bases and J by 0 bases. Germline V CDR1 and CDR2: MNHEY, SMNVEV (reference sequence). The CDR3 is 18 residues long. Written as DNA, the CDR3 is TGTGCCAGCAGTTTATCCCCCCCACAACTAGCGAACTCCTACGAGCAGTACTTC. Translation gives CASSLSPPQLANSYEQYF.

This chain joins TRBV28 and TRBJ2-1; D could derive from TRBD1 or TRBD2 (6 bases each). Germline V gene sequence: CDR1 MDHEN, CDR2 SYDVKM. The CDR3 has 14 amino acids. V was trimmed by 7 bases and J by 4 bases, leaving 14 bases between them. CDR3: CASIRGLSYNEQFF. In nucleotides, the CDR3 is TGTGCCAGCATCCGGGGGCTCAGTTACAATGAGCAGTTCTTC.

The rearrangement uses TRBV28 and TRBJ2-3; TRBD2 might be the D (5 bases). Germline values: CDR1 MDHEN, CDR2 SYDVKM. The CDR3 sequence is 15 residues long. The V and J ends lost 7 bases and 0 bases respectively, with 14 bases between them. CDR3: CASISPTGSTDTQYF. Written as DNA, the CDR3 is TGTGCCAGCATATCCCCTACGGGGAGCACAGATACGCAGTATTTT.

The chain is built from TRBV5-1 and TRBJ2-6, with a tentative D call TRBD1 (6 bases). The length of the CDR3 is 17 residues. CDR1 and CDR2 (germline): SGHRS, YFSETQ. Trimming took off 0 bases at V and 0 bases at J, with 10 bases between the two ends. CDR3 DNA sequence: TGCGCCAGCAGCTTGGCCGGGACACTCTCTGGGGCCAACGTCCTGACTTTC. It codes for CASSLAGTLSGANVLTF.

This chain connects TRBV6-5 to TRBJ2-1; 8 bases match TRBD1. This CDR3 has 14 residues. Germline CDR1 and CDR2: MNHEY and SVGAGI. The junction had 5 bases not matched to a gene; V was cut back by 5 bases and J by 5 bases. This CDR3 reads CASSLTGAHNEQFF. The CDR3 DNA follows: TGTGCCAGCAGTCTGACAGGGGCTCACAATGAGCAGTTCTTC.

The rearrangement links TRBV2 to TRBJ2-2, with D perhaps TRBD1 or TRBD2 (5 bases each). CDR3 length equals 19 residues. The ends were cut back, 10 bases at V and 3 bases at J, with 30 bases in the middle. Germline CDR1 reads SNHLY; CDR2 reads FYNNEI. CDR3 sequence (DNA): TGTGCCACCACAGTGATCCAGATGGGACGCTCCCCGGACACCGGGGAGCTGTTTTTT. Encoded protein: CATTVIQMGRSPDTGELFF.

This clone was seen just once. The chain uses TRBV30 and TRBJ2-7, with 7 positions matching TRBD2. The CDR3 totals 14 residues. Germline V gives CDR1 GTSNPN, CDR2 SVGIG (reference sequence). The V and J ends lost 3 bases and 2 bases, in that order; junction bases with no gene match: 7. For the CDR3, the DNA is TGTGCCTGGAGCCGGGACTACCAAACCTACGAGCAGTACTTC. This translates into CAWSRDYQTYEQYF.

The chain recombines TRBV28 with TRBJ2-7; TRBD2 aligns across 16 bases. The CDR3 totals 19 residues. Per the germline V gene, CDR1 is MDHEN and CDR2 is SYDVKM. J gave up 0 bases and V 2 bases, and 7 bases lay outside the gene matches. CDR3 residues: CASSLTGTSGRVISYEQYF. The CDR3 DNA follows: TGTGCCAGCAGTTTAACCGGGACTAGCGGGAGGGTAATCTCCTACGAGCAGTACTTC.

V gene TRBV14 combines with J gene TRBJ1-4; D ambiguous. V was trimmed by 4 bases and J by 5 bases, leaving 11 bases between them. The CDR3 contains 14 residues. Germline V gene data show CDR1 as SGHDN and CDR2 as FVKESK. The CDR3 region has the DNA TGTGCCAGCAGCCCCCGCCTGGGGAATGAAAAACTGTTTTTT. Its protein product is CASSPRLGNEKLFF.

The rearrangement joins TRBV28 to TRBJ1-3, with D perhaps matching TRBD1 (5 bases). This CDR3 has 16 amino acids. Germline CDR1 MDHEN, CDR2 SYDVKM. The V and J ends lost 1 base and 4 bases respectively, with 14 bases between them. The CDR3 loop reads CASSLLEGLAGNTIYF. CDR3 DNA sequence: TGTGCCAGCAGTTTATTGGAGGGACTGGCGGGAAACACCATATATTTT.

The chain uses TRBV19 and TRBJ1-5, with D possibly TRBD1 on 6 matching bases. Per the germline V gene, CDR1 is LNHDA and CDR2 is SQIVND (reference sequence). The CDR3 length is 15 residues. V lost 2 bases and J lost 2, with 10 bases in between. CDR3 coding DNA: TGTGCCAGTAGTATACCAGGGGCTCGCAATCAGCCCCAGCATTTT. Its translation: CASSIPGARNQPQHF.

This chain uses TRBV19 with TRBJ1-1; 9 positions match TRBD1. Trimming took 5 bases from V and 6 from J; bases not matched to a gene: 13. Germline V gene sequence: CDR1 LNHDA, CDR2 SQIVND (reference sequence). The CDR3 has 16 residues. The CDR3: CASSSNLQGAVSEAFF. Here the CDR3 DNA reads TGTGCCAGTAGTTCAAACCTACAGGGGGCTGTCTCTGAAGCTTTCTTT.

The rearrangement joins TRBV7-8 to TRBJ2-7; D not resolved. This CDR3 is 12 amino acids long. V lost 0 bases, J lost 3 bases, and 3 bases lay in between. The germline V gene encodes CDR1 SGHVS and CDR2 FQNEAQ. Here the CDR3 DNA reads TGTGCCAGCAGCTTAGCCCTCTACGAGCAGTACTTC. This sequence encodes CASSLALYEQYF.

V and J are TRBV27 and TRBJ2-5; TRBD2 might be the D (6 bases). V was shortened by 5 bases and J by 4 bases, with 14 bases between the two germline ends. This CDR3 contains 14 residues. CDR1 is MNHEY, CDR2 SMNVEV, per germline (reference sequence). The DNA of the CDR3 is TGTGCCAGCAGTCCGGGACTTAAGCTAGAGACCCAGTACTTC. It specifies CASSPGLKLETQYF.

This clone was found once. V is TRBV2 and J is TRBJ2-2; D ambiguous. With 5 bases removed from V and 4 bases from J, the gap between germline ends came to 2 bases. The CDR3 is 11 residues long. Germline CDR1 and CDR2: SNHLY and FYNNEI. CDR3 DNA: TGTGCCAGCAGTTTCACCGGGGAGCTGTTTTTT. Protein sequence: CASSFTGELFF.

The chain joins TRBV20-1 to TRBJ2-6; D not certain. The CDR3 totals 15 residues. CDR1 and CDR2 from the germline V gene are DFQATT and SNEGSKA (reference sequence). V shed 3 bases and J shed 0 bases, with 9 bases lying between them. CDR3 region: CSASGHLSGANVLTF. CDR3 DNA sequence: TGCAGTGCTAGTGGCCACCTCTCTGGGGCCAACGTCCTGACTTTC.

This sequence joins TRBV4-1 and TRBJ2-5; TRBD2 matches at 8 bases. The V gene end was trimmed by 6 bases and the J gene end by 5 bases; junction bases not matched to a gene: 11. Germline CDR1 MGHRA, CDR2 YSYEKL. The CDR3 runs to 15 residues. The CDR3 sequence: CASSIDSGIKETQYF. The CDR3 region has the DNA TGCGCCAGCAGTATTGATAGCGGGATTAAGGAGACCCAGTACTTC.

The V gene is TRBV13, the J gene TRBJ2-5; D is uncertain. V lost 1 base and J 5 bases, leaving 8 bases between the germline ends. Germline V gene sequence: CDR1 PRHDT, CDR2 FYEKMQ (reference sequence). The CDR3 consists of 13 residues. The DNA for the CDR3 is TGTGCCAGCAGCTTAGAGCTAAGGGAGACCCAGTACTTC. Amino acids: CASSLELRETQYF.

The chain carries TRBV3-1 (or the pseudogene TRBV3-2) and TRBJ2-3; D might be TRBD2 (6 bases). With 4 bases removed from V and 6 bases from J, the gap between germline ends came to 14 bases. This CDR3 region has 14 residues. Germline CDR1 reads LGHDT; CDR2 reads YNNKEL (reference sequence). The chain's CDR3 is CASSLLGGGDTQYF. The CDR3 nucleotides read TGTGCCAGCAGCCTACTAGGTGGGGGGGATACGCAGTATTTT.

The CDR3 DNA sequence: TGTGCCATCGGAAGTCCCCCCTACGAGCAGTACTTC. As protein: CAIGSPPYEQYF. V is TRBV10-3 and J is TRBJ2-7; D not certain. Trimming left V 8 bases short and J 2 bases short, with 10 bases between. The CDR3 is 12 amino acids. Per germline, CDR1 ENHRY and CDR2 SYGVKD.

The chain links TRBV3-1 (or the pseudogene TRBV3-2) to TRBJ2-2; D is possibly TRBD2 (6 bases). Trimming cost V 0 bases and J 0 bases, with 20 bases left between them. CDR1 and CDR2 from the germline V gene are LGHDT and YNNKEL (reference sequence). The CDR3 covers 20 residues. The DNA of the CDR3 is TGTGCCAGCAGCCAAGATCTAGGGCCCCGGACTACCGCGAACACCGGGGAGCTGTTTTTT. It yields the protein CASSQDLGPRTTANTGELFF.

The CDR3 nucleotides are TGTGCCAGTAGTAGGGCGGGGGGCAATCAGCCCCAGCATTTT. Translating it yields CASSRAGGNQPQHF. This chain joins TRBV19 and TRBJ1-5, with D perhaps TRBD1 (5 bases). V was cut by 4 bases and J by 2 bases, with 9 bases left in between. Germline lookup yields CDR1 LNHDA and CDR2 SQIVND (reference sequence). The CDR3 sequence is 14 residues long.

Worth noting for this clone: A read error may account for a junction end that differs from germline. The V and J genes are TRBV7-7 and TRBJ2-3; 9 nucleotides agree with TRBD2. The CDR3 is made up of 19 amino acids. The germline CDR1 and CDR2 sequences are SSHAT and FNYEAQ (reference sequence). CDR3 sequence (DNA): TGTGCTAGCAGCCCCAGTGCCTACGGCGGGAGGGGGGGCACAGATACGCAGTATTTT. The encoded protein is CASSPSAYGGRGGTDTQYF.

This CDR3 reads CASSSPGQGFNYGYTF. CDR3 nucleotides: TGTGCCAGCAGTTCTCCGGGACAGGGTTTCAACTATGGCTACACCTTC. V is TRBV28 and J is TRBJ1-2; 9 bases match TRBD1. Looked up from germline, CDR1 is MDHEN and CDR2 is SYDVKM. This CDR3 spans 16 amino acids. Trimming removed 4 bases from V and 2 bases from J; junction bases left unmatched: 8.

The chain couples TRBV28 to TRBJ2-1; D possibly corresponds to TRBD2 (5 bases). Germline V gene lookup returns CDR1 MDHEN and CDR2 SYDVKM. This CDR3 spans 15 amino acids. Trimming took 3 bases from V and 1 from J, leaving 10 bases between them. The chain's CDR3 is CASSFTGLSYNEQFF. CDR3 bases: TGTGCCAGCAGTTTTACGGGATTGTCCTACAATGAGCAGTTCTTC.

This chain links TRBV5-1 with TRBJ2-1, with a possible D match to TRBD1 (5 bases). The CDR3 length is 16 residues. The V gene's germline CDR1 is SGHRS and CDR2 YFSETQ. With 0 bases removed from V and 6 bases from J, the gap between germline ends came to 16 bases. The CDR3 reads CASSLDRAQGANEQFF. In DNA, the CDR3 is TGCGCCAGCAGCTTGGATCGGGCGCAGGGCGCCAATGAGCAGTTCTTC.

J is TRBJ1-3 and V is TRBV7-8, with no clear D. The CDR3 spans 15 residues. Germline V gives CDR1 SGHVS, CDR2 FQNEAQ. Deletions cut 1 base from V and 1 base from J, with 8 bases between. The CDR3 loop reads CASSLVISSGNTIYF. For the CDR3, the DNA is TGTGCCAGCAGCTTAGTGATAAGTTCTGGAAACACCATATATTTT. Full variable domain (outside the CDR3, taken from reference TRBV7-8 and TRBJ1-3): GAGVSQSPRYKVAKRGQDVALRCDPISGHVSLFWYQQALGQGPEFLTYFQNEAQLDKSGLPSDRFFAERPEGSVSTLKIQRTQQEDSAVYLCASSLVISSGNTIYFGEGSWLTVV.

V and J are TRBV6-2 or TRBV6-3 and TRBJ1-1; the D is unclear. V lost 6 bases, J lost 2 bases, and 10 bases lay in between. This CDR3 comprises 13 residues. Germline values: CDR1 MNHEY, CDR2 SVGEGT. The chain's CDR3 is CASSSFLNTEAFF. The CDR3 DNA reads as TGTGCCAGCAGCTCCTTTCTTAACACTGAAGCTTTCTTT.

The chain combines TRBV10-3 with TRBJ2-3; TRBD1 is a possible D gene (6 bases). Germline CDR1 is ENHRY and CDR2 is SYGVKD. V gave up 7 bases and J gave up 0 bases, with 11 bases separating them. This CDR3 spans 14 amino acids. CDR3 protein: CAIMDSSSTDTQYF. CDR3 coding DNA: TGTGCCATCATGGACAGCTCTAGCACAGATACGCAGTATTTT.

The V and J genes are TRBV28 and TRBJ1-6, with D unclear. Germline values: CDR1 MDHEN, CDR2 SYDVKM. The CDR3 totals 14 residues. V was shortened by 7 bases and J by 7 bases, with 14 bases between the two germline ends. CDR3 sequence reads: CASNTEEINSPLHF. In DNA, the CDR3 is TGTGCCAGCAATACGGAGGAGATCAATTCACCCCTCCACTTT. The full variable domain, in which reference TRBV28 and TRBJ1-6 provide the parts outside the CDR3, is DVKVTQSSRYLVKRTGEKVFLECVQDMDHENMFWYRQDPGLGLRLIYFSYDVKMKEKGDIPEGYSVSREKKERFSLILESASTNQTSMYLCASNTEEINSPLHFGNGTRLTVT.